This record concerns one T cell receptor beta chain sequence. What antigen it recognizes has not been identified. Per-base quality was not reported, and no clone a single base away is much larger than it. The library was prepared using the immunoSEQ multiplex PCR assay. In TCRdb, the immuneACCESS table is reduced to in-frame sequences with V and J assigned. These tables do not hold every clone; where another copy was compared, an unresolved V gene accounts for under half, and the others remain unexplained. Within this sample are just under 65,000 clones, with around 85% of them counted one time only. The ten largest account for 4.5% to 6.5% of the sample. This sample was taken from a study of control samples from healthy donors and cancer patients (dated by TCRdb to 2019 to 2021). Specimen: blood. The receptor was isolated from a man between 40 and 49 years old in good health.

The DNA sequence is TGTGCCAGCAGCACCTCGACAGGGTTCTCCTACGAGCAGTACTTC. This codes for CASSTSTGFSYEQYF. The chain employs TRBV5-5 and TRBJ2-7, and TRBD1 aligns with 7 junction nucleotides. CDR1 and CDR2 were assigned from the germline V gene (reference sequence) as SGHKS and YYEKEE. The CDR3 runs 15 residues from the cysteine to the phenylalanine. The only DNA kept is the CDR3, 45 bases in frame from the first base. Here V drops 4 bases and J drops 0 bases, and the junction holds 7 bases not matched to any gene.